The clone carrying this TCR beta chain was seen more than once but under ten times. Antigen: not known. This sample was included in a study of identical twins. Findings and caveats of the study: In drawing conclusions, the study used cross-sectional statistical analysis and did not follow the same donors. One should note that invariant MAIT and iNKT cells could partly confound zero-insertion analyses. Twins shared out-of-frame alpha sequences with excess low generation probability.

The CDR3 extends over 14 amino acids. Germline V gives CDR1 SGHRS, CDR2 YFSETQ. V gave up 6 bases and J gave up 5 bases, with 14 bases separating them. It was template switching that added a universal primer site, and there were unique molecular identifiers on the cDNA. TCRdb redid the calling of the 5' RACE reads with MiXCR, one entry per CDR3 protein. This table holds around 490,000 distinct CDR3 sequences, 13% to 15% found once. This sample was shared with a second study, whose subject was yellow fever vaccine responses in identical twins.

Sequenced material: CD4+ T cells sorted from blood. The origin of this receptor is a woman aged 18-35 years in good health. The gene calls are TRBV5-1 and TRBJ2-2, with TRBD1 as a possible D gene (6 bases). The CDR3 loop reads CASIGDMRTGELFF. The CDR3 DNA sequence: TGCGCCAGCATCGGGGACATGAGGACCGGGGAGCTGTTTTTT.